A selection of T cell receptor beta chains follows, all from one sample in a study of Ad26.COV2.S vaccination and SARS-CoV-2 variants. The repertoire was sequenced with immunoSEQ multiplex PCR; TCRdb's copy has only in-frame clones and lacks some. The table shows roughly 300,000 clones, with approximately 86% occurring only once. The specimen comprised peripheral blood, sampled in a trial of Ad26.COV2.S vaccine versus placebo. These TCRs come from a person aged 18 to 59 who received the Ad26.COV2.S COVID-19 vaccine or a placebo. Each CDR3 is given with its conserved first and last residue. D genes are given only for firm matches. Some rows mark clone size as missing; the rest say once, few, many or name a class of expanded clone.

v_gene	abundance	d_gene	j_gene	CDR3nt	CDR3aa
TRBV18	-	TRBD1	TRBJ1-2	TGTGCCAGCTCACCATCAAGACAGGGAGCTAACTATGGCTACACCTTC	CASSPSRQGANYGYTF
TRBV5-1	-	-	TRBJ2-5	TGCGCCAGCAGCGAGGATGTCGGAGAGACCCAGTACTTC	CASSEDVGETQYF
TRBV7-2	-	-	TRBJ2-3	TGTGCCAGCAGTTTCGACGGCCGTAGCACAGATACGCAGTATTTT	CASSFDGRSTDTQYF
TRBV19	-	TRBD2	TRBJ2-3	TGTGCCAGCGGACTAGCGGGAGCAGATACGCAGTATTTT	CASGLAGADTQYF
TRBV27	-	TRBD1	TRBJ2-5	TGTGCCAGCAGCACAGGGGGCATGGAGACCCAGTACTTC	CASSTGGMETQYF
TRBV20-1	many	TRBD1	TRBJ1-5	TGCAGTGCTAGTGGGACAGGGGTCCCCCAGCCCCAGCATTTT	CSASGTGVPQPQHF
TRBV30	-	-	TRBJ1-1	TGTGCCTGGGCCAAGAACACTGAAGCTTTCTTT	CAWAKNTEAFF
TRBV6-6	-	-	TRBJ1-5	TGTGCCAGCAGTTACTCGAGAGTTAGCAATCAGCCCCAGCATTTT	CASSYSRVSNQPQHF
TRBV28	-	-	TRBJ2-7	TGTGCCAGCACCCTAGGGTACGAGCAGTACTTC	CASTLGYEQYF
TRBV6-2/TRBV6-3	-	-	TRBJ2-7	TGTGCCAGCAGTTTCACCAGCGGGCCCTACGAGCAGTACTTC	CASSFTSGPYEQYF
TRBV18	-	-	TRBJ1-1	TGTGCCAGCTCACAAACAGGCTACACTGAAGCTTTCTTT	CASSQTGYTEAFF
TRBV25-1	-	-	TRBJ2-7	TGTGCCAGCAGTGAATCCCTAGACCCAGGCCAGCAGTACTTC	CASSESLDPGQQYF
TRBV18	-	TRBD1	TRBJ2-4	TGTGCCAGCTCACCCAGGACAGGGGGCGAAAACATTCAGTACTTC	CASSPRTGGENIQYF
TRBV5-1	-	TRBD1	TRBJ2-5	TGCGCCAGCAGCTTGGAAGGGCAGGGGGCTATAGGAGAGACCCAGTACTTC	CASSLEGQGAIGETQYF
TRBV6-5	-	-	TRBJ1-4	TGTGCCAGCAGTTACTCGGGGGACAATGAAAAACTGTTTTTT	CASSYSGDNEKLFF
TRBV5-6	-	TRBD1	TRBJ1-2	TGTGCCAGCAGGGACAGGGTCTATGGCTACACCTTC	CASRDRVYGYTF
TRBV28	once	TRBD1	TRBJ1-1	TGTGCCAGCAGTCCCAGGGGGCGAAAGGTGAACACTGAAGCTTTCTTT	CASSPRGRKVNTEAFF
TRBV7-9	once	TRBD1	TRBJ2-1	TGTGCCATCCATATCGGATCCGGGACAGGGTACCATGAGCAGTTCTTC	CAIHIGSGTGYHEQFF
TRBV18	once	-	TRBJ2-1	TGTGCCAGCTCACCACAGGGGAACTACAATGAGCAGTTCTTC	CASSPQGNYNEQFF
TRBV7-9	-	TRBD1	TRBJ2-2	TGTGCCAGCAGCTCAAGGACAGGGCCGGAGGACACCGGGGAGCTGTTTTTT	CASSSRTGPEDTGELFF
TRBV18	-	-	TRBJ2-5	TGTGCCAGCTCACCTCAGTCGAACCAAGAGACCCAGTACTTC	CASSPQSNQETQYF
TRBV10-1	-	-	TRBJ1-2	TGCGCCAGTTGGACGGACGGATTTTATGGCTACACCTTC	CASWTDGFYGYTF
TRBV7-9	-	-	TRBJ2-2	TGTGCCAGCAGCGAGGACAGCCACACCGGGGAGCTGTTTTTT	CASSEDSHTGELFF
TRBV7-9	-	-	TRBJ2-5	TGTGCCAGCAGCTTTGGAGGCGGTGAGACCCAGTACTTC	CASSFGGGETQYF
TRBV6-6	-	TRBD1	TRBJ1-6	TGTGCCAGCAGTCGATCAAGGACAGGGAATGATTCACCCCTCCACTTT	CASSRSRTGNDSPLHF
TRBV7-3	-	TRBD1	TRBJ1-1	TGTGCCAGCAGCCGACAGGGGAACACTGAAGCTTTCTTT	CASSRQGNTEAFF
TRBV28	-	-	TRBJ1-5	TGTGCCAGCAGTTCCCCCCCCCAGGGCAATCAGCCCCAGCATTTT	CASSSPPQGNQPQHF
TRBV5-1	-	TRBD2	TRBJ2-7	TGCGCCAGCAGCTTGCCGCTAGCGGGAGTGTACGAGCAGTACTTC	CASSLPLAGVYEQYF
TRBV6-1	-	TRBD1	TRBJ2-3	TGTGCCAGCAGTGAAGCGCGGACAGGGAGTGCCCCAGCCACAGATACGCAGTATTTT	CASSEARTGSAPATDTQYF
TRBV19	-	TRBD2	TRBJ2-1	TGTGCCAGTAGTCTCGGACTAGTCCACTCCTACAATGAGCAGTTCTTC	CASSLGLVHSYNEQFF
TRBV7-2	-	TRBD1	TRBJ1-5	TGTGCCAGCAGCTCGCAACAGGGGATCAATCAGCCCCAGCATTTT	CASSSQQGINQPQHF
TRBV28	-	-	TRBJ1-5	TGTGCCACCGGAGATTTAAGGCAGCCCCAGCATTTT	CATGDLRQPQHF
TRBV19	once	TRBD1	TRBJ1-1	TGTGCCAGTAGTCAGACAGGGTTGAACACTGAAGCTTTCTTT	CASSQTGLNTEAFF
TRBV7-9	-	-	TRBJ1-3	TGTGCCAGCAGCTTTAGCTTGGACTCTGGGAACACCATATATTTT	CASSFSLDSGNTIYF
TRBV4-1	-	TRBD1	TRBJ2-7	TGCGCCAGCAGCCAAGATCCCCGCGGGCCGACAGGGATTACCTACGAGCAGTACTTC	CASSQDPRGPTGITYEQYF
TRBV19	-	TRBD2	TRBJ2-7	TGTGCCAGTAGTATAGGAGGGACTAGCGGGAAGAGCTCCTACGAGCAGTACTTC	CASSIGGTSGKSSYEQYF
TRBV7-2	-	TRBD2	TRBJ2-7	TGTGCCAGCAGCTCCGGGACTAGGAACGACGAGCAGTACTTC	CASSSGTRNDEQYF
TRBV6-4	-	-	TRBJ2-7	TGTGCCAGCAGTGGCCCTTACGAGCAGTACTTC	CASSGPYEQYF
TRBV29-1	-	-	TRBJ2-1	TGCAGCGTTGAGGTTCTAGTCCCCAATGAGCAGTTCTTC	CSVEVLVPNEQFF
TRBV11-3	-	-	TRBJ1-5	TGTGCCAGCAGCTTGTGTCACCCGTACAGGATTTCGAATAGCAATCAGCCCCAGCATTTT	CASSLCHPYRISNSNQPQHF
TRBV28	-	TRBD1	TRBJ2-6	TGTGCCAGCAGTCCAGACAGGGGGGTCTCTGGGGCCAACGTCCTGACTTTC	CASSPDRGVSGANVLTF
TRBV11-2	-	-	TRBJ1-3	TGTGCCAGCAGCGGAAGTTCGCGGGGATCGGGAAACACCATATATTTT	CASSGSSRGSGNTIYF
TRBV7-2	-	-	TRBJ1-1	TGTGCCAGCAGCTTAGCGTGGTCGGGAAGGAGCACTGAAGCTTTCTTT	CASSLAWSGRSTEAFF
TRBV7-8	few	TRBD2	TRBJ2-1	TGTGCCAGCAGCCCCTGCGGGACTAGCGGGAGGACCCTTTGCAATGAGCAGTTCTTC	CASSPCGTSGRTLCNEQFF
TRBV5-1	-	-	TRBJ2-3	TGCGCCAGCAGCTTGCGGATAGGGCCAGATACGCAGTATTTT	CASSLRIGPDTQYF
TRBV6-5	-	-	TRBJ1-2	TGTGCCAGCAGCCCCGGGGGCTATGGCTACACCTTC	CASSPGGYGYTF
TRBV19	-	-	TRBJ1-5	TGTGCCAGTAGTGGGACCCCAGAGCCCCAGCATTTT	CASSGTPEPQHF
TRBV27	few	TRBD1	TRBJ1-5	TGTGCCAGCAGTCTGGGACAGGGTAGCAATCAGCCCCAGCATTTT	CASSLGQGSNQPQHF
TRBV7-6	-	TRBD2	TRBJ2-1	TGTGCCAGCAGCTGGGGCGGGACTACCTACAATGAGCAGTTCTTC	CASSWGGTTYNEQFF
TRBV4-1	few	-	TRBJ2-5	TGCGCCAGCAGCCAAGATTGGACACCAGAGACCCAGTACTTC	CASSQDWTPETQYF
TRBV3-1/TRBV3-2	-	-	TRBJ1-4	TGTGCCAGCAGGAAAACGGGGGCGGCTAATGAAAAACTGTTTTTT	CASRKTGAANEKLFF
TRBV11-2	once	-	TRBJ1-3	TGTGCCAGCAGCGACAGAAGCTCCGGAAACACCATATATTTT	CASSDRSSGNTIYF
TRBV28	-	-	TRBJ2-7	TGTGCCAGCAGTTTACAGGGTACCTACGAGCAGTACTTC	CASSLQGTYEQYF
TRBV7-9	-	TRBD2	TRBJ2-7	TGTGCCAGCAGCACCCGGACTAGCGGGGGGGGGACCGAGCAGTACTTC	CASSTRTSGGGTEQYF
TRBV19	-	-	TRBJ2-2	TGTGCCAGTAGTACCTACGGGGTGAACACCGGGGAGCTGTTTTTT	CASSTYGVNTGELFF
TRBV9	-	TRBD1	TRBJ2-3	TGTGCCAGCAGCGACGTACAGGGGATTGATACGCAGTATTTT	CASSDVQGIDTQYF
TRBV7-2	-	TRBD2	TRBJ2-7	TGTGCCAGCAGCTCAGAGCGGGGGCGCTCCTACGAGCAGTACTTC	CASSSERGRSYEQYF